This TCR beta chain was identified in a study of beta chain features in type 1 diabetes. Study details: Across the samples, over 85 million sorted cells were examined in total. Broader study findings: A moderate, significant TCRB CDR3 shortening appeared in type 1 diabetes across four CD4+ subsets.

Every isolated RNA sample was fully reverse transcribed, so sequencing captured expressed TCRB transcripts. TCRdb's copy holds only in-frame clones and misses some; the assay was immunoSEQ multiplex PCR. Found here are under 350,000 clones, around 24% of them singletons; the top ten hold 0.012%. Each of the sorted populations had a purity greater than 98%. V was pared by 3 bases and J by 1 base, with 13 bases between. CDR3 length: 15 residues. Per germline, CDR1 SGHTA and CDR2 FQGNSA. Worth noting for this clone: No antigen is known for it.

Sequenced sample: naive CD4+ T cells from blood. The rearrangement uses TRBV7-2 and TRBJ2-7; D is undetermined. The receptor comes from a woman between 25 and 40 years old with type 1 diabetes. DNA of the CDR3: TGTGCCAGCAGCTTGAACTCGGTTAATTCCTACGAGCAGTACTTC. Its translation: CASSLNSVNSYEQYF.